A single sample gave rise to the 4 T cell receptor beta chains below, sequenced in a study of OX40 agonist ivuxolimab in advanced cancers. The library relied on the immunoSEQ multiplex PCR assay. TCRdb provides this immuneACCESS table in a form limited to in-frame rearrangements. Some clones are lacking; in checked studies, under half of them reflect an unresolved V gene, and why the rest are absent is not known. For this sample the table gives about 21,000 clones, of which 84% were detected only once. The top ten clones comprise around 30% of the sample. Sequenced material: CD4+ or CD8+ T cells sorted from blood, taken in a trial of the OX40 agonist ivuxolimab. The origin of the receptors is an adult with an advanced solid tumor such as melanoma, head and neck, liver or kidney cancer.

The chain carries TRBV6-1 and TRBJ2-1, with D perhaps matching TRBD2 (6 bases). This CDR3 has 17 amino acids. Trimming removed 4 bases at V and 0 bases at J, with 16 bases between. Germline values: CDR1 MNHNS, CDR2 SASEGT. DNA for the CDR3: TGTGCCAGCAGTGTCGGGACTCTCTTTAGCTCCTACAATGAGCAGTTCTTC. Translating it yields CASSVGTLFSSYNEQFF.

The chain combines TRBV19 with TRBJ2-5; D might be TRBD1 (6 bases). The DNA matches TRBJ2-7 better at its end, which makes the J call doubtful. The germline V gene encodes CDR1 LNHDA and CDR2 SQIVND (reference sequence). CDR3 length equals 13 residues. CDR3 residues: CASSRDIFYEQYF. The CDR3 bases are TGTGCCAGTTCCCGGGACATTTTCTACGAGCAGTACTTC.

This chain joins TRBV5-1 and TRBJ1-1; D is unclear. Germline values: CDR1 SGHRS, CDR2 YFSETQ. The V end was cut by 0 bases, the J end by 1 base, with 4 bases between. The CDR3 contains 13 residues. The CDR3 reads CASSLDQNTEAFF. The CDR3 DNA reads TGCGCCAGCAGCTTGGACCAGAACACTGAAGCTTTCTTT.

This chain uses TRBV19 with TRBJ2-5; 9 bases are a match to TRBD1. The closer fit of TRBJ2-7 to the DNA end suggests the J call may be wrong. The CDR3 covers 15 residues. The germline gives CDR1 LNHDA, CDR2 SQIVND (reference sequence). CDR3 sequence: CASSPGQGGSYEQYF. The CDR3 DNA sequence: TGTGCCAGTAGCCCGGGACAGGGTGGATCCTACGAGCAGTACTTC.